This T cell receptor (beta chain) appears in the sequencing data of a study of control samples from healthy donors and cancer patients. This table comes from immunoSEQ multiplex PCR, and its TCRdb copy is limited to in-frame clones, with some not included. The table shows under 150,000 clones, with 88% occurring only once. V lost 0 bases and J lost 2; bases outside the gene matches: 8. The CDR3 runs to 16 residues. Germline V gives CDR1 GTSNPN, CDR2 SVGIG (reference sequence). Material: blood. The chain uses TRBV30 and TRBJ2-3; TRBD1 aligns across 7 bases. The receptor's source is a man between 40 and 49 years old in good health. CDR3 amino acids: CAWSVGTAGVTDTQYF. The DNA of the CDR3 is TGTGCCTGGAGTGTAGGGACAGCAGGGGTCACAGATACGCAGTATTTT.